This TCR beta chain is from a study of blood T cell repertoires in COVID-19. Data came from immunoSEQ multiplex PCR; TCRdb stores just in-frame clones and leaves some out. The sample lists roughly 140,000 clones; roughly 87% were seen once. What was sequenced was peripheral blood. This TCR derives from a woman aged 55-69 years with active or convalescent COVID-19.

The chain's CDR3 is CASSSRTSAGTYEQYF. CDR3 sequence (DNA): TGTGCCAGCAGCTCCCGGACTAGCGCGGGAACCTACGAGCAGTACTTC. The V and J genes are TRBV13 and TRBJ2-7; 9 bases align to TRBD2. Germline-derived CDR1 and CDR2 are PRHDT and FYEKMQ (reference sequence). The CDR3 extends over 16 amino acids. Losses at the gene ends were 4 bases for V and 2 bases for J; bases not matched to a gene: 9. The full variable domain, with the rest looked up from reference TRBV13 and TRBJ2-7, is AAGVIQSPRHLIKEKRETATLKCYPIPRHDTVYWYQQGPGQDPQFLISFYEKMQSDKGSIPDRFSAQQFSDYHSELNMSSLELGDSALYFCASSSRTSAGTYEQYFGPGTRLTVT.